Judged by abundance, the clone carrying this TCR beta chain is large (0.1 to 1%). The antigen remains undetermined. The method was immunoSEQ multiplex PCR; TCRdb's version includes in-frame clones alone and lacks a portion of them. The sample lists some 5,600 clones, over 65% occurring once. The sample belongs to a study of CD8 T cell repertoires and HIV-1 epitope variants. The wider study: Separate wells received one of Twenty-five Gag or Nef variant peptides. Tested: three Gag epitope families, Nef HW9 and YT9. Whole-study results and caveats: Eight or nine antigen-specific TCR beta clonotypes were found; 5 to 7 seemed cross-reactive to variants.

Sequencing was carried out using cultured CD8+ T cells derived from PBMCs. The TCR sequence derives from a male donor with HIV.

DNA of the CDR3: TGTGCCAGCAGCTTAGACGGTGCCAGTGAGCAGTTCTTC. Protein sequence: CASSLDGASEQFF. The genes are TRBV7-2 and TRBJ2-1; D is ambiguous. Trimming removed 1 base from V and 9 bases from J, with 10 bases in between. The germline V gene encodes CDR1 SGHTA and CDR2 FQGNSA. The CDR3 contains 13 residues.